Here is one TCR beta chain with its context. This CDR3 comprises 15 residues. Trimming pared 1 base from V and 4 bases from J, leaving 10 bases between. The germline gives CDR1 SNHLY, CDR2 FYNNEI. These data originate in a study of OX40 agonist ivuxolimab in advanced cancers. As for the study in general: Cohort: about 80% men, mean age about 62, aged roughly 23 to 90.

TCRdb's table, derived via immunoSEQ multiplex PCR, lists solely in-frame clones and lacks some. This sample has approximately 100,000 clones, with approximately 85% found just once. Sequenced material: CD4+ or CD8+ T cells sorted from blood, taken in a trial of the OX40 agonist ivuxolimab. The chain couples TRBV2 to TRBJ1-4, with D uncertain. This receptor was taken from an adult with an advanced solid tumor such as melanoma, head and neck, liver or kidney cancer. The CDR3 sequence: CASSEDRQINEKLFF. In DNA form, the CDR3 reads TGTGCCAGCAGTGAAGATCGGCAGATTAATGAAAAACTGTTTTTT.